This T cell receptor (beta chain) came from a study of T-cell memory formation after mild COVID-19. Study-level findings and limits: SARS-CoV-2 specificity was not confirmed for second-wave clones peaking on day 37. A subset of responding clones appeared in pre-infection memory, suggesting cross-reactive memory joined. Clones contracting over day 15 to 85 were CD4/CD8 balanced, with later expanders leaning CD4+.

TCR alpha and TCR beta cDNA libraries carrying sample barcodes and UMIs came from 5'RACE with constant-segment primers. TCRdb independently ran MiXCR on the 5' RACE reads; one entry per CDR3 protein. Of hundreds of thousands of distinct CDR3 sequences in the sample, roughly 21% were seen once. The CDR3 is made up of 16 amino acids. The germline V and J ends were trimmed by 0 bases and 4 bases, with 13 bases remaining between them. The germline V gene has CDR1 MNHEY and CDR2 SVGAGI. In regard to this clonotype: What it binds is unknown.

Sequencing used PBMCs or a T cell subset sorted from them (not recorded which). This clonotype originated in an adult woman who had mild COVID-19 (a few samples of this study predate the infection). Cell type and time point are not known. This chain uses TRBV6-5 with TRBJ1-3; no definite D call. CDR3 amino acids: CASSYSRVFTGNTIYF. The CDR3 region has the DNA TGTGCCAGCAGTTACTCGAGGGTGTTCACCGGAAACACCATATATTTT.